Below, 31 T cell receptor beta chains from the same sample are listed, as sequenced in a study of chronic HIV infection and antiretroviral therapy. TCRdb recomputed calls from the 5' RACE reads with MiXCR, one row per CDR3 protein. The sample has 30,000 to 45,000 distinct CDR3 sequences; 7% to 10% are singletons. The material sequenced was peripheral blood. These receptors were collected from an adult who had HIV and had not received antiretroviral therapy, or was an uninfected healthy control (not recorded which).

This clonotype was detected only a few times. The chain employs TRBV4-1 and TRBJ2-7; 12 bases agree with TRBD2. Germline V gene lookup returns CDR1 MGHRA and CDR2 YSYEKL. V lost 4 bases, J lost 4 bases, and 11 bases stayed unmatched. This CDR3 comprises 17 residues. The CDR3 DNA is TGCGCCAGCAGCCCGGGGCCCCGGACTAGCGGGAAATACGAGCAGTACTTC. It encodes CASSPGPRTSGKYEQYF.

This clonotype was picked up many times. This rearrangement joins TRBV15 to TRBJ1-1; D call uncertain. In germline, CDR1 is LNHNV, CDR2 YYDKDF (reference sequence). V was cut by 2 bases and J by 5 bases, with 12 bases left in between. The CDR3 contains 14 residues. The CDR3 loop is CATSRPPGGTEAFF. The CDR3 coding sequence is TGTGCCACCAGCAGACCCCCTGGCGGGACTGAAGCTTTCTTT.

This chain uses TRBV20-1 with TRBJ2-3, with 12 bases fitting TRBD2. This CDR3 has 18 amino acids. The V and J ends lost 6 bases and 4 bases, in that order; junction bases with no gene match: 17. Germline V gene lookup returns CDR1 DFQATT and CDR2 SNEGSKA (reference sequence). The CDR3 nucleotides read TGCAGTGCAATGAGGAATAATCCTAGCGGGAGGGCCCCAGATACGCAGTATTTT. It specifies CSAMRNNPSGRAPDTQYF.

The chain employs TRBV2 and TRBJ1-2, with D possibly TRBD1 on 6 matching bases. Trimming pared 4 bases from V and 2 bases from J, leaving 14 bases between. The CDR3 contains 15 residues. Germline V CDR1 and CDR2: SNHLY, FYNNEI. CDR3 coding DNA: TGTGCCAGCAGTGCTAGGGACATCCGAAACTATGGCTACACCTTC. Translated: CASSARDIRNYGYTF.

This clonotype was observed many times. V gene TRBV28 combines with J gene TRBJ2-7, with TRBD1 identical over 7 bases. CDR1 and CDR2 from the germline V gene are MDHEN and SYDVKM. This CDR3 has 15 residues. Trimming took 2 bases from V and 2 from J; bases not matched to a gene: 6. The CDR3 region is CASSLMDRQTYEQYF. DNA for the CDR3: TGTGCCAGCAGTTTAATGGACAGGCAAACCTACGAGCAGTACTTC. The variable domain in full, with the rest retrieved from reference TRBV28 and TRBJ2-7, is DVKVTQSSRYLVKRTGEKVFLECVQDMDHENMFWYRQDPGLGLRLIYFSYDVKMKEKGDIPEGYSVSREKKERFSLILESASTNQTSMYLCASSLMDRQTYEQYFGPGTRLTVT.

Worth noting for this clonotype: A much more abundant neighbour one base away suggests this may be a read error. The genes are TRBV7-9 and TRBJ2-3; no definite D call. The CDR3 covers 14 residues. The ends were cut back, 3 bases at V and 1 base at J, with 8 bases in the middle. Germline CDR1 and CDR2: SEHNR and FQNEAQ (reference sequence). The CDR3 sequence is CASSFRFGTDTQYF. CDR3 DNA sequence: TGTGCCAGCAGCTTTAGGTTCGGCACAGATACGCAGTATTTT. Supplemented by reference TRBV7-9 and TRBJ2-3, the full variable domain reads DTGVSQNPRHKITKRGQNVTFRCDPISEHNRLYWYRQTLGQGPEFLTYFQNEAQLEKSRLLSDRFSAERPKGSFSTLEIQRTEQGDSAMYLCASSFRFGTDTQYFGPGTRLTVL.

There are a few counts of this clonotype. CDR3 loop: CASSFLGMETQYF. CDR3 bases: TGTGCCAGCAGTTTCTTGGGGATGGAGACCCAGTACTTC. V is TRBV12-3 or TRBV12-4 and J is TRBJ2-5; D uncertain. The CDR3 sequence is 13 residues long. V lost 3 bases and J 5 bases, leaving 10 bases between the germline ends.

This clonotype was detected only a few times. CDR3 loop: CASSFRGANTEAFF. CDR3 nucleotides: TGCGCCAGCAGCTTCCGTGGGGCGAACACTGAAGCTTTCTTT. The chain links TRBV5-1 to TRBJ1-1, with a weak D call TRBD1 (5 bases). The CDR3 is 14 residues long. V was trimmed by 2 bases and J by 1 base, leaving 9 bases between them. Germline V lookup: CDR1 SGHRS, CDR2 YFSETQ.

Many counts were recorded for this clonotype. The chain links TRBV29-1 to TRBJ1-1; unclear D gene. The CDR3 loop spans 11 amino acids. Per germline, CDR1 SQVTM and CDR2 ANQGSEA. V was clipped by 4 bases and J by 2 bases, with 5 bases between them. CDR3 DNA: TGCAGCGTTGTCGGTAACACTGAAGCTTTCTTT. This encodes CSVVGNTEAFF.

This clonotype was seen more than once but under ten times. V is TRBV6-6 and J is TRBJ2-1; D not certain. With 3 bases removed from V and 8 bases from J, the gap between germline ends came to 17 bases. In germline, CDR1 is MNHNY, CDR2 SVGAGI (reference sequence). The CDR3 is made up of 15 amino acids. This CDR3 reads CASSYSLTAIDEQFF. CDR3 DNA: TGTGCCAGCAGTTATTCACTAACCGCGATCGATGAGCAGTTCTTC.

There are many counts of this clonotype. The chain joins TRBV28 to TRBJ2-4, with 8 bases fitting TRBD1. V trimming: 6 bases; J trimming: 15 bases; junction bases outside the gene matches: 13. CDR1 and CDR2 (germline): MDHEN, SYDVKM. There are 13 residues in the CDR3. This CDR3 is CASSRGQGPPGYF. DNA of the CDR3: TGTGCCAGCAGCCGAGGACAGGGCCCACCTGGGTACTTC.

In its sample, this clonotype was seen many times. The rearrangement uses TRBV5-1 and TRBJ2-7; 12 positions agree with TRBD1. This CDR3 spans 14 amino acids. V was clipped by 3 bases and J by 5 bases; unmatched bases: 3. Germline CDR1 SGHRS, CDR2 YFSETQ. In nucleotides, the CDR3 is TGCGCCAGCAGCTCGGGGACAGGGGGCAACGAGCAGTACTTC. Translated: CASSSGTGGNEQYF. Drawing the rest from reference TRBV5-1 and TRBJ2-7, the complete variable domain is KAGVTQTPRYLIKTRGQQVTLSCSPISGHRSVSWYQQTPGQGLQFLFEYFSETQRNKGNFPGRFSGRQFSNSRSEMNVSTLELGDSALYLCASSSGTGGNEQYFGPGTRLTVT.

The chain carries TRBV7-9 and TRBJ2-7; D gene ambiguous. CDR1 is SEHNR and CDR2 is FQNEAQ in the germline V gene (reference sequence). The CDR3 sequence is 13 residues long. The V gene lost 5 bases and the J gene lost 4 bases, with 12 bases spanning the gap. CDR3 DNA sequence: TGTGCCAGCAGCCCCCTTCGACGGTACGAGCAGTACTTC. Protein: CASSPLRRYEQYF.

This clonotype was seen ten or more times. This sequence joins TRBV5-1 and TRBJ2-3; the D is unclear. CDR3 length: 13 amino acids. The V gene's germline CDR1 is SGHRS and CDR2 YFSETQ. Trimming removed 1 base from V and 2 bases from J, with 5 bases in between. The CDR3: CASSLTHTDTQYF. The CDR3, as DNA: TGCGCCAGCAGCTTGACCCACACAGATACGCAGTATTTT.

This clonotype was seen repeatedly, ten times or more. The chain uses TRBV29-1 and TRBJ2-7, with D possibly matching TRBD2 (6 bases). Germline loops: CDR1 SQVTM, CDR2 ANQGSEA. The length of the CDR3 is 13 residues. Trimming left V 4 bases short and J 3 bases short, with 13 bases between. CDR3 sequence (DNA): TGCAGCGTTGCCAGCGGGCCCCGCTACGAGCAGTACTTC. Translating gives CSVASGPRYEQYF.

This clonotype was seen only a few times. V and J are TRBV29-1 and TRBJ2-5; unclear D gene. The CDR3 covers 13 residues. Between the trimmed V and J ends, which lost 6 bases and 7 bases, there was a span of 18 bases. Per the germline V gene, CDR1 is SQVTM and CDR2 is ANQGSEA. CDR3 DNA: TGCAGCGTCGTCGGACGGCTTCGCGGGACCCAGTACTTC. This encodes CSVVGRLRGTQYF. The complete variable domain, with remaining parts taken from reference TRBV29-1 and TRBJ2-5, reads SAVISQKPSRDICQRGTSLTIQCQVDSQVTMMFWYRQQPGQSLTLIATANQGSEATYESGFVIDKFPISRPNLTFSTLTVSNMSPEDSSIYLCSVVGRLRGTQYFGPGTRLLVL.

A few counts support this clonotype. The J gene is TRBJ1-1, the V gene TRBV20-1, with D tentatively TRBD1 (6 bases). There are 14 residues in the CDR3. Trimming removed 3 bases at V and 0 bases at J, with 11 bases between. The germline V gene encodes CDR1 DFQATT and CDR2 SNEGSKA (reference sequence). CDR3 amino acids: CSARGGRVNTEAFF. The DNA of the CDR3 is TGCAGTGCTAGGGGGGGGCGAGTGAACACTGAAGCTTTCTTT.

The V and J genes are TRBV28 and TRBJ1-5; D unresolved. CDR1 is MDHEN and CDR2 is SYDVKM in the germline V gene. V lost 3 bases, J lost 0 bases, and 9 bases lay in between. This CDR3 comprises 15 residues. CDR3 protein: CASSLDYGSNQPQHF. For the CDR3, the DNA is TGTGCCAGCAGTTTGGACTATGGTAGCAATCAGCCCCAGCATTTT.

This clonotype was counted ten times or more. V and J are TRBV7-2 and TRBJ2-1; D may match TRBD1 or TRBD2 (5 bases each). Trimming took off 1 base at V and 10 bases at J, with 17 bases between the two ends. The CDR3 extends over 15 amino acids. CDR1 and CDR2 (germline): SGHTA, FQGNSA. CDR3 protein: CASSLGITVGPEQFF. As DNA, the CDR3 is TGTGCCAGCAGCTTAGGAATAACGGTGGGACCGGAGCAGTTCTTC.

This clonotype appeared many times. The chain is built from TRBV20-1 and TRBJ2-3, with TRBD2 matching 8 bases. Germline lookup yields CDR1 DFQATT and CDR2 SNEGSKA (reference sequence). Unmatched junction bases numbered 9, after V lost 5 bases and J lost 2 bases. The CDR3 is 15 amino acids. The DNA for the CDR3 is TGCAGTGCTGAGGGTAGCGGGACCACCACAGATACGCAGTATTTT. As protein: CSAEGSGTTTDTQYF.

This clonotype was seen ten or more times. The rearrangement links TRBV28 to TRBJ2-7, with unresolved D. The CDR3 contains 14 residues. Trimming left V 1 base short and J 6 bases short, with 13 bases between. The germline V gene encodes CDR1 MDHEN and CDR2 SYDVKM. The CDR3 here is CASSLYSQRREQYF. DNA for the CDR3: TGTGCCAGCAGTTTATACTCACAGCGCCGCGAGCAGTACTTC.

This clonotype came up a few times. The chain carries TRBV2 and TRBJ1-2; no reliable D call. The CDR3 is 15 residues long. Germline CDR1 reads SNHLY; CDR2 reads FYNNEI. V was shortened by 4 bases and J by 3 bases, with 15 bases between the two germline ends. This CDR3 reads CASSGNLDKYYGYTF. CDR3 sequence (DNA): TGTGCCAGCAGTGGAAACCTAGACAAGTACTATGGCTACACCTTC.

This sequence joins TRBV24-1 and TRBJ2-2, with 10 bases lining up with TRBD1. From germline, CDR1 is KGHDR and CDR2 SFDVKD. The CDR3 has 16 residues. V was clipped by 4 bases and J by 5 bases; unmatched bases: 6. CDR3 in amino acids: CATSDATGGETGELFF. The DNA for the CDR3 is TGTGCCACCAGTGACGCGACAGGGGGCGAGACCGGGGAGCTGTTTTTT.

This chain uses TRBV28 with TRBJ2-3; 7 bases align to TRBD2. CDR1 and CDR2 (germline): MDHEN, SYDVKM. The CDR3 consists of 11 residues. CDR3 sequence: CAGGSSDTQYF. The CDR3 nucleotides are TGTGCGGGGGGGTCCTCAGATACGCAGTATTTT.

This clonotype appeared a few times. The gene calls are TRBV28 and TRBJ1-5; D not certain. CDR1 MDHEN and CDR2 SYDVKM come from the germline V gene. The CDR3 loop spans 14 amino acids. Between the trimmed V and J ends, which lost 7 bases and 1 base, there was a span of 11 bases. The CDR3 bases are TGTGCCAGCAATTTCGGACGAAGCAATCAGCCCCAGCATTTT. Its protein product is CASNFGRSNQPQHF.

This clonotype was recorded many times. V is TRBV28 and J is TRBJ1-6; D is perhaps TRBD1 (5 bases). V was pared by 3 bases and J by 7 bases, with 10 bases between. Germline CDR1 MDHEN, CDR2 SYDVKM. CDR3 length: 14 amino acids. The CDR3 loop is CASSFNGGNSPLHF. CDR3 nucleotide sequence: TGTGCCAGCAGTTTCAACGGGGGGAATTCACCCCTCCACTTT.

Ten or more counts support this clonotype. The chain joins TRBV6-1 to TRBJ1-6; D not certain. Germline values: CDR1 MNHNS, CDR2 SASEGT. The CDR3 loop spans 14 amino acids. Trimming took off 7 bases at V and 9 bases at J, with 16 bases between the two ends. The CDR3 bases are TGTGCCAGCAACCCGGGAACCTCTCGTTCACCCCTCCACTTT. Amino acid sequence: CASNPGTSRSPLHF.

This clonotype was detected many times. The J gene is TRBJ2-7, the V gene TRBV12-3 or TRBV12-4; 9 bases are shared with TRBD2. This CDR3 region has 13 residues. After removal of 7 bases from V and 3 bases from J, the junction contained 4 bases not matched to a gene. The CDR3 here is CASKGAGGYEQYF. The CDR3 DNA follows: TGTGCCAGCAAGGGAGCGGGAGGCTACGAGCAGTACTTC.

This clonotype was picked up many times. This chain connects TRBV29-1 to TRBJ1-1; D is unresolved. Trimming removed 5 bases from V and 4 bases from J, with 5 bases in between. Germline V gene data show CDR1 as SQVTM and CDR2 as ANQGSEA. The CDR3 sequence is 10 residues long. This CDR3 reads CSVWGTEAFF. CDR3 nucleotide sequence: TGCAGCGTTTGGGGCACTGAAGCTTTCTTT.

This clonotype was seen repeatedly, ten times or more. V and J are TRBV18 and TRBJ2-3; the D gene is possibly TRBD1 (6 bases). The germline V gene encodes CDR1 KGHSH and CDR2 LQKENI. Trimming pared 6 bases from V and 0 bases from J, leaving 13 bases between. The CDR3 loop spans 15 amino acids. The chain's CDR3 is CASSTGTTSTDTQYF. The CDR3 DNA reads TGTGCCAGCTCCACCGGGACAACTAGCACAGATACGCAGTATTTT. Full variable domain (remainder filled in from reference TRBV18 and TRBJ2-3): NAGVMQNPRHLVRRRGQEARLRCSPMKGHSHVYWYRQLPEEGLKFMVYLQKENIIDESGMPKERFSAEFPKEGPSILRIQQVVRGDSAAYFCASSTGTTSTDTQYFGPGTRLTVL.

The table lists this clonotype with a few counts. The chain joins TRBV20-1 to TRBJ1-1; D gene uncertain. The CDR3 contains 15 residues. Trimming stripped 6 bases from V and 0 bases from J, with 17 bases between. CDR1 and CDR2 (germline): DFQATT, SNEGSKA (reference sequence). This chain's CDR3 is CSAPIVNLVNTEAFF. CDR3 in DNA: TGCAGTGCGCCCATTGTCAACTTGGTGAACACTGAAGCTTTCTTT.